This T cell receptor (beta chain) was profiled in a study of blood T cell repertoires in COVID-19. Authors' methods: For nucleated cells, counts were estimated from reference gene primer amplification. TCRdb's copy holds only in-frame clones and misses some; the assay was immunoSEQ multiplex PCR. Clone size and V and J calls were adopted from that table, with D and trimming inferred from the DNA. The table includes almost 95,000 clones, roughly nine tenths detected once. This clone is a singleton in its sample. Looked up from germline, CDR1 is SGHAT and CDR2 is FQNNGV. The CDR3 covers 15 residues. V was pared by 3 bases and J by 6 bases, with 15 bases between.

The source is a woman in her sixties or seventies with COVID-19, enrolled during active disease. The sequencing input was peripheral blood. J is TRBJ2-1 and V is TRBV11-2; a weak D match, TRBD2 (5 bases). The CDR3 nucleotides are TGTGCCAGCAGCTTCGGACGGAGGAAGAGCAATGAGCAGTTCTTC. Its translation is CASSFGRRKSNEQFF.